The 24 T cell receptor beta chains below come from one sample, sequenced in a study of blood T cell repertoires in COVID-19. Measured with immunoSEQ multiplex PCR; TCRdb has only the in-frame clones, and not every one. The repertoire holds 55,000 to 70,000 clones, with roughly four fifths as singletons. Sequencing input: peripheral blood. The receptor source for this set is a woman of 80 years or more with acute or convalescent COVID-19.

The CDR3 nucleotides read TGTGCCAGCAGCCAAGTGGCCCCCGGGGAGCTGTTTTTT. It specifies CASSQVAPGELFF. The V gene is TRBV3-1 (or the pseudogene TRBV3-2), the J gene TRBJ2-2; D remains ambiguous. The CDR3 covers 13 residues. CDR1 and CDR2 from the germline V gene are LGHDT and YNNKEL (reference sequence). V lost 1 base and J lost 6, with 6 bases in between.

DNA for the CDR3: TGTGCCAGCAGCCCTGGACTAGCGGGGGGAGAGACCCAGTACTTC. Its translation: CASSPGLAGGETQYF. The gene calls are TRBV7-2 and TRBJ2-5; 14 bases map to TRBD2. Looked up from germline, CDR1 is SGHTA and CDR2 is FQGNSA. The CDR3 has 15 residues. Losses at the gene ends were 5 bases for V and 4 bases for J; bases not matched to a gene: 3.

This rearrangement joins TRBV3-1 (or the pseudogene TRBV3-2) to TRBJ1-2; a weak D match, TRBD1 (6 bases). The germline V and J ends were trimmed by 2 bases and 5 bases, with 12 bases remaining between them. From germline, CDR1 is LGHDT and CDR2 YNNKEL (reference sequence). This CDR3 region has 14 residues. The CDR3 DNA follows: TGTGCCAGCAGCCAACAGCGAGGGGGATATGGCTACACCTTC. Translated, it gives CASSQQRGGYGYTF.

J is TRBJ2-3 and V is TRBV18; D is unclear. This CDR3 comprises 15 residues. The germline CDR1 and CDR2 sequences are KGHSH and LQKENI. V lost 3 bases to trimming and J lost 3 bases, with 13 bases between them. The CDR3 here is CASSPASPGTDTQYF. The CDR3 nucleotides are TGTGCCAGCTCACCCGCGAGCCCAGGAACAGATACGCAGTATTTT.

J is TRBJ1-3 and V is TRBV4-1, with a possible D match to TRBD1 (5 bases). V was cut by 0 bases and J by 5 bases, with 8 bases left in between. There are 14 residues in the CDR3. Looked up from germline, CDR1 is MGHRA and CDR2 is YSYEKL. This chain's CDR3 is CASSQDSGRNTIYF. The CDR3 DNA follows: TGCGCCAGCAGCCAAGATTCAGGGAGAAACACCATATATTTT.

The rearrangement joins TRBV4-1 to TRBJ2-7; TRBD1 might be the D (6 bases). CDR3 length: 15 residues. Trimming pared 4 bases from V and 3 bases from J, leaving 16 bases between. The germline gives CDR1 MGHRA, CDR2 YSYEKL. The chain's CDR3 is CASSRTWGRNYEQYF. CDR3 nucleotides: TGCGCCAGCAGCCGCACCTGGGGGCGGAACTACGAGCAGTACTTC.

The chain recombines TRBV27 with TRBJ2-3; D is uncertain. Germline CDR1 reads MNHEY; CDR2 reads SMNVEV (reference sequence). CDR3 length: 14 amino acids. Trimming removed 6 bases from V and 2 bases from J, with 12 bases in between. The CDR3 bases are TGTGCCAGCAGCCAAGCCTGGGCCACAGATACGCAGTATTTT. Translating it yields CASSQAWATDTQYF.

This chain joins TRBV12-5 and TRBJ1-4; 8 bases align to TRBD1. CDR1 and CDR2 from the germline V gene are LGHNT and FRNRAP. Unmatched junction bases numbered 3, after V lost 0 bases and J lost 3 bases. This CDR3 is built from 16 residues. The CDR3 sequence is CASGLVRTGPNEKLFF. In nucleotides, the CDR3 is TGTGCTAGTGGTTTGGTACGGACAGGGCCTAATGAAAAACTGTTTTTT. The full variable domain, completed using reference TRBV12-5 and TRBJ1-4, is DARVTQTPRHKVTEMGQEVTMRCQPILGHNTVFWYRQTMMQGLELLAYFRNRAPLDDSGMPKDRFSAEMPDATLATLKIQPSEPRDSAVYFCASGLVRTGPNEKLFFGSGTQLSVL.

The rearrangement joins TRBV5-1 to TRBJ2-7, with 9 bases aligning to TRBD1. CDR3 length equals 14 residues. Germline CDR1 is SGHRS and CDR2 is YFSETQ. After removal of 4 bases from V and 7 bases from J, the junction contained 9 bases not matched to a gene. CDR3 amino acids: CASSPMGTGREQYF. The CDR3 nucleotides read TGCGCCAGCAGCCCAATGGGGACAGGGAGGGAGCAGTACTTC.

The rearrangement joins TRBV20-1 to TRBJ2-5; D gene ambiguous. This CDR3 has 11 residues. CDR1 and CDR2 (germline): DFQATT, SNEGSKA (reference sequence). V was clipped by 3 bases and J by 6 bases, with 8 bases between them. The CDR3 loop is CSASSGQTQYF. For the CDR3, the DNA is TGCAGTGCTAGTAGTGGGCAGACCCAGTACTTC.

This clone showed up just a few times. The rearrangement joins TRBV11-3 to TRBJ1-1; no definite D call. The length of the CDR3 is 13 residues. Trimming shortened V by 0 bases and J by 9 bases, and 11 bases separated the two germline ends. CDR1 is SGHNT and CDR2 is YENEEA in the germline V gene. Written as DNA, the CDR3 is TGTGCCAGCAGCTTAGACAGGCTAAGCAAAGCTTTCTTT. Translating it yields CASSLDRLSKAFF. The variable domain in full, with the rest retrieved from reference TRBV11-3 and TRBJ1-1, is EAGVVQSPRYKIIEKKQPVAFWCNPISGHNTLYWYLQNLGQGPELLIRYENEEAVDDSQLPKDRFSAERLKGVDSTLKIQPAELGDSAVYLCASSLDRLSKAFFGQGTRLTVV.

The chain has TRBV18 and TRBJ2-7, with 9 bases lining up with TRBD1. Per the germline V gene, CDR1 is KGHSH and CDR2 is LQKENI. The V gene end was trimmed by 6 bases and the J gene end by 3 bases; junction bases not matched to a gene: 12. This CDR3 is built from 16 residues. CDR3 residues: CASSQPGTGQGYEQYF. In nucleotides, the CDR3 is TGTGCCAGCTCCCAACCAGGTACGGGACAGGGCTACGAGCAGTACTTC.

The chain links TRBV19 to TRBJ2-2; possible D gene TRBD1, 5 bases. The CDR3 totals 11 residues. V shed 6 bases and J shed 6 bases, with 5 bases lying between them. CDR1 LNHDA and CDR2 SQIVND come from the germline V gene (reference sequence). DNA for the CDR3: TGTGCCAGTAGAGGGGCCGGGGAGCTGTTTTTT. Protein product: CASRGAGELFF.

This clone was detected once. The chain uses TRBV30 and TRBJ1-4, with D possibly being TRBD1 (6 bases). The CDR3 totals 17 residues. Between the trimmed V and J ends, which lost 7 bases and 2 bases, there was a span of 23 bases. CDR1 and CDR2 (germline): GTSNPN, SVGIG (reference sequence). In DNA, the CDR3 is TGTGCCTCCTCTCGGTTGATGGGGGCCGCGACTAATGAAAAACTGTTTTTT. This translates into CASSRLMGAATNEKLFF.

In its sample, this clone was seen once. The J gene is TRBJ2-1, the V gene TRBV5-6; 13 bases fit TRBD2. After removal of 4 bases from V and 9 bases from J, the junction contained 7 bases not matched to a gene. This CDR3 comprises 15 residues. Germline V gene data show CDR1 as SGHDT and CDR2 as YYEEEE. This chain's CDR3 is CASSPGTSGVAEQFF. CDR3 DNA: TGTGCCAGCAGCCCTGGGACTAGCGGGGTAGCTGAGCAGTTCTTC.

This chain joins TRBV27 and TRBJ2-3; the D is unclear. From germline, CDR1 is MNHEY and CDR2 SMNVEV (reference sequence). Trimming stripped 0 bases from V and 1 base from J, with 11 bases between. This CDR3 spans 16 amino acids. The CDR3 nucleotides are TGTGCCAGCAGTTTATCCGGTAGCTTCGGCACAGATACGCAGTATTTT. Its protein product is CASSLSGSFGTDTQYF.

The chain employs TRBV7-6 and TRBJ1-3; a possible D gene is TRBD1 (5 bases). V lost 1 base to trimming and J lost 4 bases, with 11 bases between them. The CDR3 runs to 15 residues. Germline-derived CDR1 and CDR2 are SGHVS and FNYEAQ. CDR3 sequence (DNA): TGTGCCAGCAGCTTAGTTGCGGGACCGGGAAACACCATATATTTT. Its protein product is CASSLVAGPGNTIYF.

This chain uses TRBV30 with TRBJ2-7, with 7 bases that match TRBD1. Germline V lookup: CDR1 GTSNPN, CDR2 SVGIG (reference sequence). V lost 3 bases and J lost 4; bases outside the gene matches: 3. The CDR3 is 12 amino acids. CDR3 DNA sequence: TGTGCCTGGAGCGGGGACAGATACGAGCAGTACTTC. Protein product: CAWSGDRYEQYF.

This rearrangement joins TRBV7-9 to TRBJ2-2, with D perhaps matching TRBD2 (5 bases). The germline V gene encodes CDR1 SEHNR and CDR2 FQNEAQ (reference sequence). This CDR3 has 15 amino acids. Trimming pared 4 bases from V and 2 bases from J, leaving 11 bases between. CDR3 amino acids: CASSSAAFNTGELFF. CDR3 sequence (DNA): TGTGCCAGCAGCTCAGCGGCTTTCAACACCGGGGAGCTGTTTTTT.

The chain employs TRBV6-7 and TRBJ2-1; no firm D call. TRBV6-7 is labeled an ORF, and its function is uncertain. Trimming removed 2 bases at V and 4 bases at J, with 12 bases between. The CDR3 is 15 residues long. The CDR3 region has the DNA TGTGCCAGCAGTTACCAAAATCTAGAATACAATGAGCAGTTCTTC. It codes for CASSYQNLEYNEQFF.

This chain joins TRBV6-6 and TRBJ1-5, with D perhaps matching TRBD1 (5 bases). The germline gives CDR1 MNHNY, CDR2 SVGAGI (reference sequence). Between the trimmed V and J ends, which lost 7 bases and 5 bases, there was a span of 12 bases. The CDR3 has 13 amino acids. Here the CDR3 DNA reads TGTGCCAGCACCGCGGGGGGATATCAGCCCCAGCATTTT. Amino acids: CASTAGGYQPQHF.

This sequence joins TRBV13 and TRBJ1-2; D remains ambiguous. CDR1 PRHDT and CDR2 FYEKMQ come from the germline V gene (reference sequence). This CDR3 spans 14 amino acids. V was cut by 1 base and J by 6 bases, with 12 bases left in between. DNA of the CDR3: TGTGCCAGCAGCTTAGATTCCGGTATTCATGGCTACACCTTC. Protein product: CASSLDSGIHGYTF.

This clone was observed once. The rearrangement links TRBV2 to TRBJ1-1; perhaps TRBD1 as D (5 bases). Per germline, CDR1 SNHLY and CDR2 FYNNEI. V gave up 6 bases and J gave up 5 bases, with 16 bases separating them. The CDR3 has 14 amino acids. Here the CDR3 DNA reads TGTGCCAGCAGCATACAGGTTACTTTAACTGAAGCTTTCTTT. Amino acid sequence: CASSIQVTLTEAFF.

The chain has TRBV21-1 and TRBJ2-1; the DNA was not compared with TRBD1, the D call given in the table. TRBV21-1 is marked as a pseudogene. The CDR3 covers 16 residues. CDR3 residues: CASSKGDSSRYNEQFF. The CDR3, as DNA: TGTGCCAGCAGCAAAGGGGACAGCTCCCGCTACAATGAGCAGTTCTTC.